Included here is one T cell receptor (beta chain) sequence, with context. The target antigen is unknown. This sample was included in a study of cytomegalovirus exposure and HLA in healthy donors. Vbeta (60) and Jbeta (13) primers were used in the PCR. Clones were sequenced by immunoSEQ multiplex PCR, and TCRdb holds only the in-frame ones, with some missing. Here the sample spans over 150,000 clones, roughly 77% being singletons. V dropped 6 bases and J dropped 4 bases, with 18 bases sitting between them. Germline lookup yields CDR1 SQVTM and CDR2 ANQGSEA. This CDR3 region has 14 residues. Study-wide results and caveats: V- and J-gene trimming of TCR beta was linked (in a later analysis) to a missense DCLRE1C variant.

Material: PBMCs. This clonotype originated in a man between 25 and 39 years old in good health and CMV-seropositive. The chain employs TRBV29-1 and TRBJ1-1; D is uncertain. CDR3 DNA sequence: TGCAGCGTGATGCCCCGATTGAGTGGCACTGAAGCTTTCTTT. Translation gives CSVMPRLSGTEAFF.